This T cell receptor beta chain was captured in a study of T cell clusters in autoimmune cytopenias. Study information: TRB sequencing had a median about 49,000 reads and about 2,500 distinct clonotypes per sample.

Study outcomes and limitations: No cluster-lack signature appeared between secondary cytopenia and chronic lymphocytic leukemia patients, apparently due to lymphoma masking.

Some 39,000 genome equivalents of blood DNA were amplified for TRB. The CDR3 consists of 16 residues. Germline values: CDR1 SEHNR, CDR2 FQNEAQ (reference sequence). Multiplex touch-down PCR amplified TRB using TRB-A and TRB-B pools in one tube. TCRdb re-called the multiplex PCR reads and shows each CDR3 protein once, DNA omitted. This table lists around 8,000 distinct CDR3 sequences. Frequency places this clonotype as medium-sized. Its antigen is unknown. This chain links TRBV7-9 with TRBJ1-2. The sample taken for sequencing was peripheral blood. The receptor was isolated from a human donor with an autoimmune cytopenia or autoimmune hepatitis (not recorded which). The CDR3 sequence is CASSLVRGGPLMGYTF. Full variable domain (rest looked up from reference TRBV7-9 and TRBJ1-2): DTGVSQNPRHKITKRGQNVTFRCDPISEHNRLYWYRQTLGQGPEFLTYFQNEAQLEKSRLLSDRFSAERPKGSFSTLEIQRTEQGDSAMYLCASSLVRGGPLMGYTFGSGTRLTVV.